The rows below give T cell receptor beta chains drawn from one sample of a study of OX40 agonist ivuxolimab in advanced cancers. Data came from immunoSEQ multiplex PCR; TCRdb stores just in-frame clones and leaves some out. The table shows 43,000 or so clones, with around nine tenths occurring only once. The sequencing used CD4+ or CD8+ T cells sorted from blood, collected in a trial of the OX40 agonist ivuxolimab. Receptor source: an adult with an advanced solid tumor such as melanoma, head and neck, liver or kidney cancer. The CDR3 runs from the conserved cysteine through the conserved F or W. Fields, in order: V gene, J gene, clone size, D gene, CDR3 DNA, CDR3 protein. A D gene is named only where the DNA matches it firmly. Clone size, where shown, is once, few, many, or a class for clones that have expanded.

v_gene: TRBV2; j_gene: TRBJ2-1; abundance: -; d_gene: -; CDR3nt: TGTGCCAGCCTAGGAGACTGGCGGAGTGAGCAGTTCTTC; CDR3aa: CASLGDWRSEQFF
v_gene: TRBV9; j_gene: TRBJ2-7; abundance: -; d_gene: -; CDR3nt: TGTGCCAGCAGCGCGGGCCTTACCGCCGAGCAGTACTTC; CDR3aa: CASSAGLTAEQYF
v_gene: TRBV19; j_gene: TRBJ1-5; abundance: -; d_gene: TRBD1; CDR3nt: TGTGCCAGTATCAACACAGGGGATGTACGTCAGCCCCAGCATTTT; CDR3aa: CASINTGDVRQPQHF
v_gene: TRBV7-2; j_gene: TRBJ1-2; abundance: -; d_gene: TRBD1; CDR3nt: TGTGCCAGCAGCCTTCCAAACAGGGGGCGCTTCGGGAACTATGGCTACACCTTC; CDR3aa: CASSLPNRGRFGNYGYTF
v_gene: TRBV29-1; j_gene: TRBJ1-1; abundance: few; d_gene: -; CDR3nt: TGCAGCGTTGGGCGGGACACTGAAGCTTTCTTT; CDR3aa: CSVGRDTEAFF
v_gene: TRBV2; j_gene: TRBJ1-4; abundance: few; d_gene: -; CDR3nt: TGTGCCAGCAGGAACCAGGGAGCAACTAATGAAAAACTGTTTTTT; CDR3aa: CASRNQGATNEKLFF
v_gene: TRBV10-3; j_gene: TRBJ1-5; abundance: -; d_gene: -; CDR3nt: TGTGCCATCAGTCCGGGACAAACGCATCAGCCCCAGCATTTT; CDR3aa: CAISPGQTHQPQHF
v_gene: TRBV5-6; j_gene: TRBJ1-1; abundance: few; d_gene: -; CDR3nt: TGTGCCAGCAGCTTGTTCTTTGGAACCATGAACACTGAAGCTTTCTTT; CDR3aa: CASSLFFGTMNTEAFF
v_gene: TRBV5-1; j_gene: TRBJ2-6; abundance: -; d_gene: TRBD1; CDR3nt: TGCGCCAGCAGCTGGGGACAGGGCTTTATCTCTGGGGCCAACGTCCTGACTTTC; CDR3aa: CASSWGQGFISGANVLTF
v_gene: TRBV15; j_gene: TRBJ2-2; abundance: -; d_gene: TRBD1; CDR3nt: TGTGCCACCAGTAAAGACAGGGGGCGCTACACCGGGGAGCTGTTTTTT; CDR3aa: CATSKDRGRYTGELFF
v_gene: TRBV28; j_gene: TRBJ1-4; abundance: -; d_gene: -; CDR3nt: TGTGCCAGCGGCGGGGGGCGGGAAAAACTGTTTTTT; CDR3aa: CASGGGREKLFF
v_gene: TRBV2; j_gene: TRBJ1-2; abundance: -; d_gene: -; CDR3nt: TGTGCCAGCAGTCCGCATCCGATCGGCGCTAACTATGGCTACACCTTC; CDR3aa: CASSPHPIGANYGYTF
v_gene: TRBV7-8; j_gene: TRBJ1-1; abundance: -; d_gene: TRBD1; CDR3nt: TGTGCCAGCAGCCCCCCCCCGATAAGACAGGGGGGGAACACTGAAGCTTTCTTT; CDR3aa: CASSPPPIRQGGNTEAFF
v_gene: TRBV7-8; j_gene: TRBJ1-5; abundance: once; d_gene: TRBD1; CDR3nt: TGTGCCAGCAGCTTAGATCTGACAGGGAATCAGCCCCAGCATTTT; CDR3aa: CASSLDLTGNQPQHF
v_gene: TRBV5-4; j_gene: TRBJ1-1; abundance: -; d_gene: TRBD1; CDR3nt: TGTGCCAGCAGCTTGGGGCAGGGGGGTTCCACTGAAGCTTTCTTT; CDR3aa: CASSLGQGGSTEAFF
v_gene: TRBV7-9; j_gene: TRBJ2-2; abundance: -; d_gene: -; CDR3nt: TGTGCCAGCAGCTTACACTCGACGGGAGGGGAGCTGTTTTTT; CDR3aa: CASSLHSTGGELFF
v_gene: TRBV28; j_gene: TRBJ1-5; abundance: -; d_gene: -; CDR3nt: TGTGCCACCAGCCTCTCTTGGGGGGCTTCGTATCAGCCCCAGCATTTT; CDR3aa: CATSLSWGASYQPQHF
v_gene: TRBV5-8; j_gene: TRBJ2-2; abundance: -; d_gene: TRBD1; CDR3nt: TGTGCCAGCAGCTCTCACAGGGGGCCGAGAACCGGGGAGCTGTTTTTT; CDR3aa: CASSSHRGPRTGELFF
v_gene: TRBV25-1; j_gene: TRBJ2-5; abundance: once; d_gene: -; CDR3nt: TGTGCCAGCAGTACGCTCGATAGCTGGGAGACCCAGTACTTC; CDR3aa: CASSTLDSWETQYF
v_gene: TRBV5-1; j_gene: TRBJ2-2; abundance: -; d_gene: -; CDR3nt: TGCGCCAGCACTCCAGGGACACCTGGGACCGGGGAGCTGTTTTTT; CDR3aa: CASTPGTPGTGELFF
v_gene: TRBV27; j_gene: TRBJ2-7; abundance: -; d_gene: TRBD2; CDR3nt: TGTGCCAGCAGGGGGGGGGTTTCCTACGAGCAGTACTTC; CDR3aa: CASRGGVSYEQYF
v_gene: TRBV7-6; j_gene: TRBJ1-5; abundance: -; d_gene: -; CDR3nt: TGTGCCAGCAGCGTCCGGGCAGGCAATCAGCCCCAGCATTTT; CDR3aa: CASSVRAGNQPQHF
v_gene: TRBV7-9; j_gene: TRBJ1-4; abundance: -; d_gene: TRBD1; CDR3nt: TGTGCCAGCAACCGAGCAGGGGGCGACTTTAATGAAAAACTGTTTTTT; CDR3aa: CASNRAGGDFNEKLFF
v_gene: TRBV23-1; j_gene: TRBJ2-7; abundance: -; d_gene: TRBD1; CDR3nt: TGCGCCAGCAGTCAAGTAGTGGACAGGGGAGGATCGGGCTCCTACGAGCAGTACTTC; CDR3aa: CASSQVVDRGGSGSYEQYF
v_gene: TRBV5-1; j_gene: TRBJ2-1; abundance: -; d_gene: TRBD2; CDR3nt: TGCGCCAGCAGCTTCACAGCGGGAGGCTTTTACAATGAGCAGTTCTTC; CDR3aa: CASSFTAGGFYNEQFF
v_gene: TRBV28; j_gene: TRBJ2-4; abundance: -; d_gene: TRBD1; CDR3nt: TGTGCCAGCAGTTTAGCGCAGGGGGCGGCCATTCAGTACTTC; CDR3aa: CASSLAQGAAIQYF
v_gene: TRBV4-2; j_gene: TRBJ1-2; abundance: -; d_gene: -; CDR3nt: TGTGCCAGCAGCCAAGGAGGCAGTTCAGGATTTTATGGCTACACCTTC; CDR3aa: CASSQGGSSGFYGYTF
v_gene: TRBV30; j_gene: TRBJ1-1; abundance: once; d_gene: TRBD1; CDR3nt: TGTGCCTGGAAGGGGTGGACAGGGGGCTCCACTGAAGCTTTCTTT; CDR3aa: CAWKGWTGGSTEAFF
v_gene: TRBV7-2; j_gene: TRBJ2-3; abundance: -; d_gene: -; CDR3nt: TGTGCCAGCAGCTTAACGCGAGATACGCAGTATTTT; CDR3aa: CASSLTRDTQYF
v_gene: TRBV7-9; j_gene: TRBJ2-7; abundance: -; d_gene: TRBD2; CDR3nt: TGTGCCAGCAGCTTAGTTAGCGGGACTTTCTACGAGCAGTACTTC; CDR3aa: CASSLVSGTFYEQYF
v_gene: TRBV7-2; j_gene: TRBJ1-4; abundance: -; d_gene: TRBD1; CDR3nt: TGTGCCAGCAGCGCCCGGACAGGGCCTTATGAAAAACTGTTTTTT; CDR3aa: CASSARTGPYEKLFF
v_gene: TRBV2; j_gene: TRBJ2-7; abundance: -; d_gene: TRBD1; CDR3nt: TGTGCCAGCCGGGACAGGGGATTCTACGAGCAGTACTTC; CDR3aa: CASRDRGFYEQYF
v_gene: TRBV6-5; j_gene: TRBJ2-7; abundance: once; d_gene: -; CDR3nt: TGTGCCAGCAGTCGCGACGCGGGAAGGTACGAGCAGTACTTC; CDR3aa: CASSRDAGRYEQYF
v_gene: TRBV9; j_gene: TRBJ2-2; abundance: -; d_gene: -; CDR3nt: TGTGCCAGCAGCGTGACAGACACCGGGGAGCTGTTTTTT; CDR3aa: CASSVTDTGELFF
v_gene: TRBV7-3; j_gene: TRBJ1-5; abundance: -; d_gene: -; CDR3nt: TGTGCCAGCAGCTCGGATAACAATCAGCCCCAGCATTTT; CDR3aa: CASSSDNNQPQHF
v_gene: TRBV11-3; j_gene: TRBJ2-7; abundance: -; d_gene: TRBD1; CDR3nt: TGTGCCAGCAGCTTCGCGGGACAGGGTACCTACGAGCAGTACTTC; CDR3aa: CASSFAGQGTYEQYF
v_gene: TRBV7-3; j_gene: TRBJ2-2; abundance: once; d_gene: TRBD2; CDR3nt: TGTGCCAGCAGCTTATCGGCTAGCGGGGGGAACACCGGGGAGCTGTTTTTT; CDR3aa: CASSLSASGGNTGELFF